This is a list of T cell receptor beta chains from one sample in a study of blood T cell repertoires in COVID-19. Generated by immunoSEQ multiplex PCR, the TCRdb table keeps only in-frame clones and is missing some. Of under 85,000 clones listed, less than 90% are singletons. Sequenced input: peripheral blood. Source of these receptors: a man in his fifties or sixties with acute or convalescent COVID-19. CDR3s include the opening cysteine and the closing phenylalanine or tryptophan. Each record gives: V gene, clone size, D gene, J gene, CDR3 protein, CDR3 DNA. The D gene is left open where the match is weak. The size entry is marked missing in some rows and otherwise reads once, few, many or a size class.

>TRBV3-1/TRBV3-2|-|-|TRBJ1-2
CASSQETVYGYTF
TGTGCCAGCAGCCAAGAAACAGTCTATGGCTACACCTTC
>TRBV5-1|-|TRBD2|TRBJ2-2
CASSSLAGLRTNTGELFF
TGCGCCAGCAGCTCGCTAGCGGGACTCAGGACGAACACCGGGGAGCTGTTTTTT
>TRBV15|-|TRBD2|TRBJ2-1
CATSRPPSGTYNEQFF
TGTGCCACCAGCCGCCCTCCTAGCGGAACCTACAATGAGCAGTTCTTC
>TRBV28|-|TRBD1|TRBJ1-3
CASSSDRGSGNTIYF
TGTGCCAGCAGTTCCGACAGGGGCTCTGGAAACACCATATATTTT
>TRBV11-2|-|-|TRBJ2-7
CASSLNPPGEGYEQYF
TGTGCCAGCAGCTTAAACCCGCCCGGGGAAGGCTACGAGCAGTACTTC
>TRBV5-1|-|TRBD1|TRBJ1-2
CASSLAPSRQGNYGYTF
TGCGCCAGCAGCTTGGCACCCTCGCGACAGGGTAACTATGGCTACACCTTC
>TRBV7-2|-|TRBD1|TRBJ2-1
CASSGRDRANEQFF
TGTGCCAGCAGCGGACGGGACAGGGCCAATGAGCAGTTCTTC
>TRBV7-6|-|-|TRBJ2-5
CASSLGGWLAPETQYF
TGTGCCAGCAGCTTAGGAGGTTGGCTAGCCCCGGAGACCCAGTACTTC
>TRBV19|-|TRBD1|TRBJ2-7
CASALGTGSYEQYF
TGTGCCAGTGCCCTAGGGACAGGGAGCTACGAGCAGTACTTC
>TRBV6-2/TRBV6-3|-|TRBD2|TRBJ2-3
CASSWTSGGTDTQYF
TGTGCCAGCAGTTGGACTAGCGGGGGCACAGATACGCAGTATTTT
>TRBV10-2|-|TRBD2|TRBJ2-7
CASRPTSGSYEQYF
TGCGCCAGCAGGCCGACTAGCGGGAGCTACGAGCAGTACTTC
>TRBV24-1|-|-|TRBJ2-1
CATSDFTGNNEQFF
TGTGCCACCAGTGATTTCACGGGGAACAATGAGCAGTTCTTC
>TRBV7-9|-|-|TRBJ2-5
CASSSSRRPETQYF
TGTGCCAGCAGCTCCTCACGGAGGCCAGAGACCCAGTACTTC
>TRBV6-5|-|-|TRBJ2-7
CASIWPYEQYF
TGTGCCAGCATTTGGCCCTACGAGCAGTACTTC
>TRBV28|-|TRBD1|TRBJ2-7
CASSPTGLGQGAGEQYF
TGTGCCAGCAGTCCTACCGGGTTAGGACAGGGGGCGGGCGAGCAGTACTTC
>TRBV7-2|-|-|TRBJ1-6
CASSLSQGKDSPLHF
TGTGCCAGCAGCTTGAGTCAGGGAAAGGATTCACCCCTCCACTTT
>TRBV5-1|-|TRBD2|TRBJ2-3
CATLLAGVGTDTQYF
TGCGCCACCCTACTAGCGGGAGTTGGGACAGATACGCAGTATTTT
>TRBV4-3|-|TRBD1|TRBJ2-1
CASSPRTGGLEQFF
TGCGCCAGCAGCCCGAGGACAGGGGGCCTTGAGCAGTTCTTC
>TRBV7-3|-|-|TRBJ1-2
CASSPQGVLNYGYTF
TGTGCCAGCAGCCCCCAGGGTGTACTTAACTATGGCTACACCTTC
>TRBV15|-|-|TRBJ1-4
CATSGPPGRATNEKLFF
TGTGCCACCAGCGGCCCTCCGGGCAGGGCAACTAATGAAAAACTGTTTTTT
>TRBV11-3|-|-|TRBJ2-5
CASSLIGRDSSQETQYF
TGTGCCAGCAGCTTAATTGGGCGGGATAGCAGCCAAGAGACCCAGTACTTC
>TRBV6-5|-|TRBD2|TRBJ2-1
CASRAGGGPYNEQFF
TGTGCCAGCAGGGCCGGGGGGGGCCCTTACAATGAGCAGTTCTTC
>TRBV5-1|-|TRBD1|TRBJ2-2
CASSPGTGSPGELFF
TGCGCCAGCAGCCCGGGGACAGGGTCCCCCGGGGAGCTGTTTTTT
>TRBV7-2|once|TRBD1|TRBJ1-6
CASSLAPGQVLHSPLHF
TGTGCCAGCAGCTTAGCGCCCGGACAGGTTTTGCATTCACCCCTCCACTTT
>TRBV21-1|-|-|TRBJ2-1
CASRPGIRFF
TGTGCCAGCAGACCGGGAATTCGGTTCTTC
>TRBV12-5|-|TRBD1|TRBJ2-1
CASGRTGTSYNEQFF
TGTGCTAGTGGTAGGACAGGGACCTCCTACAATGAGCAGTTCTTC
>TRBV11-3|few|TRBD2|TRBJ2-7
CASSATRWQRESSYEQYF
TGTGCCAGCAGCGCAACTCGGTGGCAGCGGGAGAGCTCCTACGAGCAGTACTTC
>TRBV6-5|once|TRBD1|TRBJ2-2
CASTTRGLGTGELFF
TGTGCCAGCACTACTAGGGGGCTAGGCACCGGGGAGCTGTTTTTT
>TRBV11-1|-|-|TRBJ2-7
CASEGGHYEQYF
TGTGCCAGCGAAGGGGGTCACTACGAGCAGTACTTC
>TRBV10-3|-|-|TRBJ2-7
CAISPGTSNYEQYF
TGTGCCATCAGCCCCGGGACATCCAACTACGAGCAGTACTTC
>TRBV18|-|TRBD1|TRBJ2-1
CASSRQGVEQFF
TGTGCCAGCTCACGACAGGGGGTTGAGCAGTTCTTC
>TRBV11-2|-|-|TRBJ1-1
CASSSLRETEAFF
TGTGCCAGCAGCTCGCTAAGAGAAACTGAAGCTTTCTTT
>TRBV5-5|-|TRBD2|TRBJ2-7
CASTAGPAGGLGEQYF
TGTGCCAGCACCGCGGGACCAGCGGGAGGGTTAGGCGAGCAGTACTTC
>TRBV24-1|once|-|TRBJ1-2
CATSDPSVGLYGYTF
TGTGCCACCAGTGACCCCTCCGTGGGACTCTATGGCTACACCTTC
>TRBV11-1|-|-|TRBJ2-7
CASSSERIYEQYF
TGTGCCAGCAGCAGCGAACGGATTTACGAGCAGTACTTC
>TRBV6-5|-|-|TRBJ2-7
CASSRGLAGWYF
TGTGCCAGCAGTAGAGGACTCGCCGGTTGGTACTTC